This TCR beta chain was sequenced during a study of radiotherapy plus CTLA-4 blockade in lung cancer. Across the study: The study recorded objective responses in around a sixth of patients and disease control in 25% to 35%. Overall study results and limits: After radiotherapy and ipilimumab, tumor-derived clones expanded in peripheral blood.

TCRdb's table, derived via immunoSEQ multiplex PCR, lists solely in-frame clones and lacks some. There are around 80,000 clones in the sample; roughly four fifths occur only once, and just over 0.8% lies in the top ten. Comments on this clone: The target antigen is unknown.

This material consisted of peripheral blood, taken from a patient treated with radiotherapy plus ipilimumab. The TCR sequence derives from a human donor with non-small cell lung cancer who had stable disease on radiotherapy plus ipilimumab.

The DNA for the CDR3 is TGTGCCAGCTCACCACCGCAGGGGCGCACCACCGGGGAGCTGTTTTTT. It specifies CASSPPQGRTTGELFF. The chain uses TRBV18 and TRBJ2-2, with D perhaps TRBD1 (6 bases). The CDR3 has 16 amino acids. From germline, CDR1 is KGHSH and CDR2 LQKENI. The V end was cut by 0 bases, the J end by 4 bases, with 12 bases between. Drawing the rest from reference TRBV18 and TRBJ2-2, the complete variable domain is NAGVMQNPRHLVRRRGQEARLRCSPMKGHSHVYWYRQLPEEGLKFMVYLQKENIIDESGMPKERFSAEFPKEGPSILRIQQVVRGDSAAYFCASSPPQGRTTGELFFGEGSRLTVL.